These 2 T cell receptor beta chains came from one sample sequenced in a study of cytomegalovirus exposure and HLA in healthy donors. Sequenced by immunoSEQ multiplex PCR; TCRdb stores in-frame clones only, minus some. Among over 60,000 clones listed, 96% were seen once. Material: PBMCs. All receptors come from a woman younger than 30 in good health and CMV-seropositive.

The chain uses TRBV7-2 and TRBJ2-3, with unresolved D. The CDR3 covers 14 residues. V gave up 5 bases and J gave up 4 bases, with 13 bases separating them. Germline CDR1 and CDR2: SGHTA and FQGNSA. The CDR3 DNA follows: TGTGCCAGCAGCCCCTTGTTATCTCCAGATACGCAGTATTTT. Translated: CASSPLLSPDTQYF.

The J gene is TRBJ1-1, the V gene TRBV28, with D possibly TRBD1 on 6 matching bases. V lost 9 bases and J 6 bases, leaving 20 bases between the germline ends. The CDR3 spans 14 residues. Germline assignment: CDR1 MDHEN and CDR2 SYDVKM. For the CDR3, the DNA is TGTGCCAGTTTCCGACAGGCTCCCTTGCCTGAAGCTTTCTTT. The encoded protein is CASFRQAPLPEAFF.